These 32 T cell receptor beta chains were sequenced from one sample in a study of blood T cell repertoires in COVID-19 (dated by TCRdb to about 2020). Library construction relied on the immunoSEQ multiplex PCR assay. TCRdb mirrors the immuneACCESS table, restricted to in-frame sequences. Some clones are absent from its copies; in checked studies, under half trace to an unresolved V gene, and the reason for the others is unknown. The sample records around 150,000 clones, about 83% of which are singletons. Of the sample, over 15% is held by the ten largest clones. The sample consisted of peripheral blood. The source is a man aged 50-60 years with acute or convalescent COVID-19.

As to this clone: Other DNA sequences in the same sample also yield this CDR3. The CDR3, as DNA: TGCGCCAGCAGCTTGGCCGGGACAGGGCGTGAAAAACTGTTTTTT. Translated, it gives CASSLAGTGREKLFF. This sequence joins TRBV5-1 and TRBJ1-4; 9 nucleotides align to TRBD1. CDR1 SGHRS and CDR2 YFSETQ come from the germline V gene. The CDR3 runs to 15 residues. V gave up 0 bases and J gave up 7 bases; unmatched junction bases: 4.

This sequence joins TRBV5-5 and TRBJ2-3; 9 nucleotides agree with TRBD2. This CDR3 is built from 15 residues. The V gene's germline CDR1 is SGHKS and CDR2 YYEKEE (reference sequence). V trimming: 2 bases; J trimming: 2 bases; junction bases outside the gene matches: 3. The DNA of the CDR3 is TGTGCCAGCAGCTTCGCGGGGGGGACCACAGATACGCAGTATTTT. This encodes CASSFAGGTTDTQYF.

The rearrangement links TRBV5-1 to TRBJ1-5, with D maybe TRBD1 (6 bases). Trimming shortened V by 3 bases and J by 0 bases, and 7 bases separated the two germline ends. There are 14 residues in the CDR3. Germline V gene lookup returns CDR1 SGHRS and CDR2 YFSETQ. CDR3 loop: CASSSDSSNQPQHF. CDR3 DNA sequence: TGCGCCAGCAGCTCGGACAGTAGCAATCAGCCCCAGCATTTT.

The rearrangement uses TRBV6-5 and TRBJ1-4, with D perhaps matching TRBD1 (5 bases). CDR1 is MNHEY and CDR2 is SVGAGI in the germline V gene. Trimming pared 2 bases from V and 8 bases from J, leaving 12 bases between. This CDR3 has 14 residues. The CDR3 spells CASSYAGDREKLFF. For the CDR3, the DNA is TGTGCCAGCAGTTACGCGGGGGATCGGGAAAAACTGTTTTTT.

This clone was recorded once. The rearrangement links TRBV4-1 to TRBJ2-7; 16 nucleotides align to TRBD2. The CDR3 has 17 residues. Per the germline V gene, CDR1 is MGHRA and CDR2 is YSYEKL. With 6 bases clipped from V and 5 bases from J, the junction kept 10 bases outside the gene matches. In DNA, the CDR3 is TGCGCCAGCAGGCCGGGACTAGCGGGGGGGCCTTCCCACGAGCAGTACTTC. It is translated as CASRPGLAGGPSHEQYF.

This clone was observed a handful of times. The J gene is TRBJ2-5, the V gene TRBV24-1; D might be TRBD2 (5 bases). Trimming cost V 12 bases and J 3 bases, with 22 bases left between them. Per the germline V gene, CDR1 is KGHDR and CDR2 is SFDVKD. This CDR3 region has 15 residues. CDR3: CASASGTRVKETQYF. Here the CDR3 DNA reads TGTGCCTCTGCCTCCGGCACGAGGGTTAAAGAGACCCAGTACTTC.

The chain couples TRBV5-1 to TRBJ1-6; TRBD1 matches at 8 bases. Germline trimming cut 4 bases from V and 6 bases from J; bases unmatched to any gene: 9. This CDR3 has 16 amino acids. Germline values: CDR1 SGHRS, CDR2 YFSETQ. CDR3 loop: CASSVQGATFNSPLHF. Written as DNA, the CDR3 is TGCGCCAGCAGCGTGCAGGGGGCGACCTTTAATTCACCCCTCCACTTT.

CDR3 nucleotides: TGTGCCAGCAGCTTGGCGGGGGGCAATCAGCCCCAGCATTTT. Its translation is CASSLAGGNQPQHF. V and J are TRBV5-6 and TRBJ1-5, with D possibly matching TRBD1 (5 bases). Germline V lookup: CDR1 SGHDT, CDR2 YYEEEE. V lost 0 bases and J lost 2, with 6 bases in between. The CDR3 is made up of 14 amino acids.

This clone was picked up one time. The chain uses TRBV4-1 and TRBJ1-2, with D possibly matching TRBD1 (5 bases). With 4 bases removed from V and 2 bases from J, the gap between germline ends came to 11 bases. The V gene's germline CDR1 is MGHRA and CDR2 YSYEKL. The CDR3 runs to 14 residues. The CDR3 here is CASSLKGENYGYTF. The CDR3 nucleotides are TGCGCCAGCAGCCTAAAAGGGGAAAACTATGGCTACACCTTC.

This clone has a handful of counts. The gene calls are TRBV5-1 and TRBJ2-3; 11 nucleotides agree with TRBD1. V trimming: 0 bases; J trimming: 1 base; junction bases outside the gene matches: 4. The V gene's germline CDR1 is SGHRS and CDR2 YFSETQ. This CDR3 has 17 residues. The CDR3 is CASSLVWTGGGTDTQYF. The CDR3 DNA sequence: TGCGCCAGCAGCTTGGTGTGGACAGGGGGCGGCACAGATACGCAGTATTTT. The full variable domain, rest sourced from reference TRBV5-1 and TRBJ2-3, is KAGVTQTPRYLIKTRGQQVTLSCSPISGHRSVSWYQQTPGQGLQFLFEYFSETQRNKGNFPGRFSGRQFSNSRSEMNVSTLELGDSALYLCASSLVWTGGGTDTQYFGPGTRLTVL.

This chain connects TRBV21-1 to TRBJ1-4; TRBD1 reflects the table's D call only, with no check against the DNA. TRBV21-1 is a recognized pseudogene. The CDR3 extends over 21 amino acids. The CDR3 sequence is CASSRSGSGGDRGPTNEKLFF. In DNA form, the CDR3 reads TGTGCCAGCAGCAGGTCGGGATCTGGAGGAGACAGGGGCCCAACTAATGAAAAACTGTTTTTT.

V is TRBV5-1 and J is TRBJ2-1, with 11 positions matching TRBD1. Germline V gene data show CDR1 as SGHRS and CDR2 as YFSETQ. The CDR3 is 15 residues long. V was clipped by 0 bases and J by 6 bases; unmatched bases: 2. The CDR3 is CASSLDGTGGNEQFF. The CDR3 bases are TGCGCCAGCAGCTTGGATGGGACAGGGGGCAATGAGCAGTTCTTC.

The chain is built from TRBV5-4 and TRBJ1-2, with TRBD1 as a possible D gene (6 bases). Germline CDR1 is SGHNT and CDR2 is YYREEE (reference sequence). Trimming cost V 3 bases and J 3 bases, with 9 bases left between them. This CDR3 spans 13 amino acids. CDR3 sequence: CASSSDSHYGYTF. The CDR3 DNA follows: TGTGCCAGCAGCTCGGACAGCCACTATGGCTACACCTTC.

The chain employs TRBV4-2 and TRBJ1-5, with a weak D call TRBD1 (6 bases). V lost 0 bases to trimming and J lost 3 bases, with 9 bases between them. The CDR3 totals 15 residues. Looked up from germline, CDR1 is LGHNA and CDR2 is YNFKEQ. The CDR3 region has the DNA TGTGCCAGCAGCCAAGAGCACAGGGCCAATCAGCCCCAGCATTTT. Its translation: CASSQEHRANQPQHF.

The chain recombines TRBV7-8 with TRBJ1-6; TRBD1 aligns across 8 bases. Trimming took 5 bases from V and 7 from J; bases not matched to a gene: 7. From germline, CDR1 is SGHVS and CDR2 FQNEAQ. The CDR3 runs 15 residues. CDR3 nucleotides: TGTGCCAGCAGCCCGGGGGACAGGTCCAATTCACCCCTCCACTTT. Translated: CASSPGDRSNSPLHF.

V usage is TRBV6-5 and J usage is TRBJ1-1, with D unresolved. Trimming removed 0 bases from V and 4 bases from J, with 9 bases in between. Germline V gene data show CDR1 as MNHEY and CDR2 as SVGAGI. This CDR3 region has 14 residues. The CDR3 protein is CASSYSEGATEAFF. For the CDR3, the DNA is TGTGCCAGCAGTTACTCTGAGGGAGCCACTGAAGCTTTCTTT.

This clone was recorded once. The chain employs TRBV3-1 (or the pseudogene TRBV3-2) and TRBJ2-2; D may be TRBD2 (7 bases). V dropped 4 bases and J dropped 4 bases, with 16 bases sitting between them. The CDR3 loop spans 16 amino acids. Germline CDR1 LGHDT, CDR2 YNNKEL (reference sequence). For the CDR3, the DNA is TGTGCCAGCAGCCTGACCGGGGGGCGGCTCACCGGGGAGCTGTTTTTT. Protein: CASSLTGGRLTGELFF.

The chain combines TRBV30 with TRBJ2-3; no reliable D call. The V and J ends lost 0 bases and 6 bases respectively, with 19 bases between them. The CDR3 is made up of 16 amino acids. Per germline, CDR1 GTSNPN and CDR2 SVGIG (reference sequence). CDR3 nucleotide sequence: TGTGCCTGGAGTGTACCGGGTAGGATGAGGCTCGATACGCAGTATTTT. It yields the protein CAWSVPGRMRLDTQYF.

The chain has TRBV19 and TRBJ1-4, with 8 bases fitting TRBD1. The V gene's germline CDR1 is LNHDA and CDR2 SQIVND (reference sequence). V lost 4 bases, J lost 16 bases, and 8 bases stayed unmatched. The CDR3 totals 12 residues. The CDR3 here is CASSTRTGLEFF. The CDR3 bases are TGTGCCAGTAGTACGAGGACAGGGTTGGAGTTTTTT. The complete variable domain, with remaining parts taken from reference TRBV19 and TRBJ1-4, reads DGGITQSPKYLFRKEGQNVTLSCEQNLNHDAMYWYRQDPGQGLRLIYYSQIVNDFQKGDIAEGYSVSREKKESFPLTVTSAQKNPTAFYLCASSTRTGLEFFGSGTQLSVL.

This clone was counted once. The chain carries TRBV25-1 and TRBJ1-1; 7 nucleotides match TRBD1. There are 15 residues in the CDR3. Germline V gene lookup returns CDR1 MGHDK and CDR2 SYGVNS. With V trimmed by 4 bases and J by 1 base, 6 bases remained unmatched. Here the CDR3 reads CASSGQTGPNTEAFF. The DNA for the CDR3 is TGTGCCAGCAGTGGCCAGACAGGGCCGAACACTGAAGCTTTCTTT.

This clone was picked up a small number of times. This chain uses TRBV10-3 with TRBJ2-2; 8 bases match TRBD1. J lost 5 bases, V lost 10 bases, and 9 bases had no gene match. Germline V gene data show CDR1 as ENHRY and CDR2 as SYGVKD. The CDR3 runs to 14 residues. The CDR3 loop reads CATNTGGRTGELFF. The CDR3 DNA is TGTGCCACAAACACAGGGGGGAGAACCGGGGAGCTGTTTTTT.

V gene TRBV3-1 (or the pseudogene TRBV3-2) combines with J gene TRBJ1-6; D may be TRBD1 (5 bases). This CDR3 is 13 amino acids long. Between the trimmed V and J ends, which lost 6 bases and 7 bases, there was a span of 10 bases. CDR1 is LGHDT, CDR2 YNNKEL, per germline (reference sequence). CDR3 nucleotide sequence: TGTGCCAGCAGTCGACAGAAGAATTCACCCCTCCACTTT. Its protein is CASSRQKNSPLHF.

The J gene is TRBJ2-1, the V gene TRBV12-5; TRBD2 matches at 8 bases. The germline V gene encodes CDR1 LGHNT and CDR2 FRNRAP. V shed 6 bases and J 0 bases; nucleotides not matched to a gene: 4. The CDR3 sequence is 15 residues long. The CDR3 sequence is CASGIAGSSYNEQFF. The CDR3 DNA is TGTGCTAGTGGAATAGCGGGGAGCTCCTACAATGAGCAGTTCTTC.

The CDR3 DNA reads as TGTGCCAGCAGTGATCCCGGGACAGGGCATGGCTACACCTTC. Translating gives CASSDPGTGHGYTF. This chain joins TRBV25-1 and TRBJ1-2; 9 bases match TRBD1. CDR1 is MGHDK, CDR2 SYGVNS, per germline. V shed 3 bases and J 6 bases; nucleotides not matched to a gene: 5. The CDR3 spans 14 residues.

The chain employs TRBV6-4 and TRBJ2-6; a weak D match, TRBD1 (6 bases). The CDR3 sequence is 15 residues long. Deletions cut 5 bases from V and 4 bases from J, with 12 bases between. Germline lookup yields CDR1 MRHNA and CDR2 SNTAGT. The CDR3 DNA is TGTGCCAGCAGTCCTGACAGGTCCGGGGCCAACGTCCTGACTTTC. It specifies CASSPDRSGANVLTF.

This clone was counted between two and nine times. V and J are TRBV5-1 and TRBJ1-5; the D is unclear. Per the germline V gene, CDR1 is SGHRS and CDR2 is YFSETQ. V lost 0 bases and J lost 4, with 5 bases in between. CDR3 length: 13 amino acids. CDR3 sequence (DNA): TGCGCCAGCAGCTTGGGAGATAATCAGCCCCAGCATTTT. Translating it yields CASSLGDNQPQHF.

This clone was counted only a few times. The gene calls are TRBV29-1 and TRBJ2-7; no clear D gene. CDR1 and CDR2 (germline): SQVTM, ANQGSEA. This CDR3 is built from 13 residues. The V and J ends lost 7 bases and 3 bases respectively, with 16 bases between them. CDR3 sequence: CSAFFIGGYEQYF. In nucleotides, the CDR3 is TGCAGCGCGTTCTTTATAGGCGGCTACGAGCAGTACTTC.

The V gene is TRBV3-1 (or the pseudogene TRBV3-2), the J gene TRBJ2-3; weak D call: TRBD2 (5 bases). Trimming removed 0 bases at V and 2 bases at J, with 9 bases between. This CDR3 is 15 amino acids long. Germline loops: CDR1 LGHDT, CDR2 YNNKEL (reference sequence). The CDR3 DNA sequence: TGTGCCAGCAGCCAAGACCCGGACTCCACAGATACGCAGTATTTT. As protein: CASSQDPDSTDTQYF.

The chain employs TRBV5-1 and TRBJ2-3; a weak D match, TRBD1 (6 bases). CDR3 length equals 13 residues. In germline, CDR1 is SGHRS, CDR2 YFSETQ. V gave up 8 bases and J gave up 3 bases, with 13 bases separating them. CDR3 residues: CASTGLGTDTQYF. The CDR3 coding sequence is TGCGCCAGTACAGGGTTGGGGACAGATACGCAGTATTTT.

The chain employs TRBV11-2 and TRBJ2-1; 9 bases align to TRBD1. The CDR3 has 16 residues. Germline trimming cut 4 bases from V and 9 bases from J; bases unmatched to any gene: 13. CDR1 SGHAT and CDR2 FQNNGV come from the germline V gene. The CDR3 region is CASSSHRDRVHGEQFF. For the CDR3, the DNA is TGTGCCAGCAGCTCCCACCGGGACAGGGTTCACGGTGAGCAGTTCTTC.

The chain carries TRBV5-4 and TRBJ2-3; 8 bases are shared with TRBD1. Trimming cost V 4 bases and J 4 bases; bases outside gene matches: 2. The CDR3 runs 13 residues. Germline CDR1 SGHNT, CDR2 YYREEE (reference sequence). CDR3: CASSKTGADTQYF. Written as DNA, the CDR3 is TGTGCCAGCAGCAAGACAGGGGCAGATACGCAGTATTTT.

This clone was recorded a few times. The chain couples TRBV27 to TRBJ2-3; 8 nucleotides align to TRBD2. The CDR3 runs 14 residues. From germline, CDR1 is MNHEY and CDR2 SMNVEV (reference sequence). V lost 2 bases to trimming and J lost 5 bases; unmatched junction nucleotides: 3. CDR3 loop: CASSLAGGGDTQYF. The CDR3 DNA is TGTGCCAGCAGTTTAGCGGGGGGAGGAGATACGCAGTATTTT.